This entry concerns a single T cell receptor (beta chain). The antigen remains unidentified. The germline CDR1 and CDR2 sequences are PRHDT and FYEKMQ (reference sequence). V lost 3 bases and J lost 1; bases outside the gene matches: 4. This CDR3 is 16 amino acids long. 13 Jbeta primers and 60 Vbeta primers were used for the PCR. In the source study's methods: An analysis that came later counted around 80 million unique TCR beta chains, around 12 million shared. Method: immunoSEQ multiplex PCR; TCRdb's copy keeps in-frame clones and lacks some. V, J and clone size are those of that table, while D and trimming were read from the DNA. The repertoire holds tens of thousands of clones, with 80% as singletons. These data come from a study of cytomegalovirus exposure and HLA in healthy donors. Regarding the study as a whole: One cluster of highly shared sequence variants probably arose as a sequencing artifact. Per a later analysis, HLA-associated TCR beta chains showed more clonal expansion than other, equally common TCR beta chains.

The sample consisted of PBMCs. V and J are TRBV13 and TRBJ2-5; 11 nucleotides agree with TRBD2. This sequence originates from a man aged 25-45 years in good health and CMV-seronegative. CDR3 in amino acids: CASSFLAGGTQETQYF. Written as DNA, the CDR3 is TGTGCCAGCAGCTTCCTAGCGGGAGGAACCCAAGAGACCCAGTACTTC. Full variable domain (remainder filled in from reference TRBV13 and TRBJ2-5): AAGVIQSPRHLIKEKRETATLKCYPIPRHDTVYWYQQGPGQDPQFLISFYEKMQSDKGSIPDRFSAQQFSDYHSELNMSSLELGDSALYFCASSFLAGGTQETQYFGPGTRLLVL.